A single sample is the source of the 9 T cell receptor beta chains below, sequenced in a study of response to subunit inactivated influenza vaccine. TCRdb re-analysed the RT-PCR reads in MiXCR, keeping a single row per CDR3 protein. The sample yields over 650,000 distinct CDR3 sequences, under 20% seen once. The sample was PBMCs from blood, taken 5 days after vaccination. These receptors originate from a man aged 45-65 years who received an inactivated influenza vaccine.

The DNA for the CDR3 is TGTGCCAGCAGGCTGGGGGGGGGAACTGAAGCTTTCTTT. This codes for CASRLGGGTEAFF. The chain recombines TRBV12-3 or TRBV12-4 with TRBJ1-1, with D possibly TRBD1 on 5 matching bases. The germline V and J ends were trimmed by 6 bases and 5 bases, with 13 bases remaining between them. This CDR3 spans 13 amino acids.

V gene TRBV4-3 combines with J gene TRBJ2-7, with 9 bases fitting TRBD1. V shed 2 bases, J shed 2 bases, and the junction held 4 bases outside the gene matches. The CDR3 runs to 15 residues. Germline-derived CDR1 and CDR2 are LGHNA and YSLEER. The CDR3 is CASSQTRTGAYEQYF. The CDR3 DNA is TGCGCCAGCAGCCAAACCCGGACAGGGGCCTACGAGCAGTACTTC.

The rearrangement links TRBV24-1 to TRBJ2-5, with TRBD1 as a possible D gene (5 bases). This CDR3 has 13 amino acids. From germline, CDR1 is KGHDR and CDR2 SFDVKD. V was trimmed by 3 bases and J by 7 bases, leaving 11 bases between them. The DNA of the CDR3 is TGTGCCACCAGTGATCCGGGCAGGGCGACCCAGTACTTC. It yields the protein CATSDPGRATQYF.

About this clonotype: The junction departs from the called germline gene at one end, perhaps through a read error. The J gene is TRBJ2-7, the V gene TRBV11-3; 7 bases fit TRBD2. The CDR3 spans 12 residues. The germline V gene has CDR1 SGHNT and CDR2 YENEEA. CDR3 nucleotides: TGTGCCAGCAGCCTAGAGGGCGGGAGGCAGTACTTC. This translates into CASSLEGGRQYF.

The chain carries TRBV3-1 and TRBJ2-7, with D possibly TRBD1 on 6 matching bases. This CDR3 is built from 14 residues. Trimming stripped 2 bases from V and 4 bases from J, with 12 bases between. From germline, CDR1 is LGHDT and CDR2 YNNKEL (reference sequence). In DNA form, the CDR3 reads TGTGCCAGCAGCCAACCCGTCAGGGGATACGAGCAGTACTTC. This codes for CASSQPVRGYEQYF.

The chain carries TRBV7-2 and TRBJ1-3; 7 bases align to TRBD1. This CDR3 has 15 residues. The V and J ends lost 5 bases and 4 bases, in that order; junction bases with no gene match: 8. CDR1 and CDR2 from the germline V gene are SGHTA and FQGNSA. This CDR3 reads CASSGWDSPGNTIYF. Here the CDR3 DNA reads TGTGCCAGCAGCGGTTGGGACAGCCCCGGAAACACCATATATTTT.

The genes are TRBV7-6 and TRBJ2-5; 7 bases match TRBD1. The CDR3 totals 14 residues. Germline CDR1 is SGHVS and CDR2 is FNYEAQ. The V and J ends lost 5 bases and 4 bases, in that order; junction bases with no gene match: 7. This chain's CDR3 is CASSNQQGRETQYF. The CDR3 region has the DNA TGTGCCAGCAGCAACCAACAGGGGCGAGAGACCCAGTACTTC.

This clonotype was detected only a few times. This sequence joins TRBV7-2 and TRBJ1-1; D is perhaps TRBD1 (5 bases). The germline gives CDR1 SGHTA, CDR2 FQGNSA. Trimming cost V 5 bases and J 3 bases, with 22 bases left between them. The CDR3 has 17 amino acids. Here the CDR3 reads CASSRRTPGWGDTEAFF. In DNA form, the CDR3 reads TGTGCCAGCAGCCGGAGGACTCCTGGATGGGGGGACACTGAAGCTTTCTTT.

The rearrangement joins TRBV20-1 to TRBJ2-7; D is perhaps TRBD1 (5 bases). V dropped 0 bases and J dropped 3 bases, with 12 bases sitting between them. This CDR3 has 14 residues. Per germline, CDR1 DFQATT and CDR2 SNEGSKA (reference sequence). In DNA, the CDR3 is TGCAGTGCTAGAGATCCGGACAAGTTCTACGAGCAGTACTTC. Its protein is CSARDPDKFYEQYF.